These T cell receptor beta chains were read from a single sample in a study of cytomegalovirus exposure and HLA in healthy donors. Sequencing was performed with immunoSEQ multiplex PCR; in TCRdb, only in-frame clones are kept and a portion is missing. Among some 170,000 clones listed, around 88% were seen once. The sequenced material came from PBMCs. These receptors originate from a woman in her thirties in good health and CMV-seronegative. CDR3s include the opening cysteine and the closing phenylalanine or tryptophan. The order of the fields is V gene, J gene, clone size, D gene, CDR3 DNA, CDR3 protein. The D gene is left open where the match is weak. The size of a clone is reported for some rows only, either as once, few or many, or as a class for expanded clones.

v_gene: TRBV27; j_gene: TRBJ2-7; abundance: -; d_gene: TRBD2; CDR3nt: TGTGCCAGCAGTCCACAGCGGGGGGTGTACGAGCAGTACTTC; CDR3aa: CASSPQRGVYEQYF
v_gene: TRBV7-2; j_gene: TRBJ1-6; abundance: -; d_gene: -; CDR3nt: TGTGCCAGCAGCTACTTACCAGGGATCTCCTATAATTCACCCCTCCACTTT; CDR3aa: CASSYLPGISYNSPLHF
v_gene: TRBV27; j_gene: TRBJ2-7; abundance: -; d_gene: TRBD2; CDR3nt: TGTGCCAGCAGTTCCGTAGCGGGAGGCTACGAGCAGTACTTC; CDR3aa: CASSSVAGGYEQYF
v_gene: TRBV6-4; j_gene: TRBJ2-4; abundance: -; d_gene: TRBD2; CDR3nt: TGTGCCAGCAGTGACCCAGTTCCCGGGACTAGCGGGAGGGCCCCAGCCAAAAACATTCAGTACTTC; CDR3aa: CASSDPVPGTSGRAPAKNIQYF
v_gene: TRBV7-2; j_gene: TRBJ2-1; abundance: -; d_gene: -; CDR3nt: TGTGCCAGCAGCTTAGCTCTGGGAGGCTACAATGAGCAGTTCTTC; CDR3aa: CASSLALGGYNEQFF
v_gene: TRBV5-1; j_gene: TRBJ2-7; abundance: -; d_gene: TRBD2; CDR3nt: TGCGCCAGCAGCTTAAGAGGGACTAGCGGGGGCTCAGCCTACGAGCAGTACTTC; CDR3aa: CASSLRGTSGGSAYEQYF
v_gene: TRBV6-5; j_gene: TRBJ1-1; abundance: -; d_gene: TRBD1; CDR3nt: TGTGCCAGCCACAGGGGAAACACTGAAGCTTTCTTT; CDR3aa: CASHRGNTEAFF
v_gene: TRBV7-9; j_gene: TRBJ1-3; abundance: few; d_gene: -; CDR3nt: TGTGCCAGCAGCTTACAGTTCTCTGGAAACACCATATATTTT; CDR3aa: CASSLQFSGNTIYF
v_gene: TRBV28; j_gene: TRBJ1-1; abundance: -; d_gene: -; CDR3nt: TGTGCCAGCACCTGGGAAGGGGGATTCGGTGAAGCTTTCTTT; CDR3aa: CASTWEGGFGEAFF
v_gene: TRBV7-2; j_gene: TRBJ2-7; abundance: -; d_gene: TRBD1; CDR3nt: TGTGCCAGCAGCGCCGGGACAGGCCTCTACGAGCAGTACTTC; CDR3aa: CASSAGTGLYEQYF
v_gene: TRBV5-4; j_gene: TRBJ2-7; abundance: -; d_gene: TRBD1; CDR3nt: TGTGCCAGCAGCTCCCCAGGGGGCTCTGGATACGAGCAGTACTTC; CDR3aa: CASSSPGGSGYEQYF
v_gene: TRBV9; j_gene: TRBJ2-3; abundance: -; d_gene: -; CDR3nt: TGTGCCAGCAGCGTAGGGGGCGGGGGCACAGATACGCAGTATTTT; CDR3aa: CASSVGGGGTDTQYF
v_gene: TRBV2; j_gene: TRBJ1-5; abundance: -; d_gene: TRBD1; CDR3nt: TGTGCCAGCAGAGAAGGGACAGGGCGGAATCAGCCCCAGCATTTT; CDR3aa: CASREGTGRNQPQHF
v_gene: TRBV18; j_gene: TRBJ1-5; abundance: -; d_gene: -; CDR3nt: TGTGCCAGCTCACCAGAGAGGAATCAGCCCCAGCATTTT; CDR3aa: CASSPERNQPQHF
v_gene: TRBV5-5; j_gene: TRBJ2-7; abundance: few; d_gene: TRBD2; CDR3nt: TGTGCCAGCAGCCGTGCCAGCGGGGTCTACGAGCAGTACTTC; CDR3aa: CASSRASGVYEQYF
v_gene: TRBV6-1; j_gene: TRBJ2-7; abundance: -; d_gene: TRBD2; CDR3nt: TGTGCCAGCAGTGCCTCCACTAGCGGGATCTTCTACGAGCAGTACTTC; CDR3aa: CASSASTSGIFYEQYF
v_gene: TRBV4-1; j_gene: TRBJ2-5; abundance: -; d_gene: TRBD1; CDR3nt: TGCGCCAGCAGCCAAGGGACAGGGATTCTCCAAGAGACCCAGTACTTC; CDR3aa: CASSQGTGILQETQYF
v_gene: TRBV27; j_gene: TRBJ1-6; abundance: -; d_gene: TRBD1; CDR3nt: TGTGCCAGCAGTTTAAAAGGGACAGGGAGCTCCTATAATTCGCCCCTCCACTTT; CDR3aa: CASSLKGTGSSYNSPLHF
v_gene: TRBV28; j_gene: TRBJ1-3; abundance: -; d_gene: -; CDR3nt: TGTGCCAGCCAAACAGGTTCCCCGAACACCATATATTTT; CDR3aa: CASQTGSPNTIYF
v_gene: TRBV11-2; j_gene: TRBJ1-2; abundance: -; d_gene: TRBD1; CDR3nt: TGTGCCAGCAGCCGAGGTTACAAAGGACAGGCTAACTATGGCTACACCTTC; CDR3aa: CASSRGYKGQANYGYTF
v_gene: TRBV27; j_gene: TRBJ2-7; abundance: -; d_gene: -; CDR3nt: TGTGCCAGCGGGGGGGCCAGGGGGCCCTACGAGCAGTACTTC; CDR3aa: CASGGARGPYEQYF
v_gene: TRBV6-4; j_gene: TRBJ2-2; abundance: -; d_gene: -; CDR3nt: TGTGCCAGCAGTGATTCAAGCCCCGGGGAGCTGTTTTTT; CDR3aa: CASSDSSPGELFF
v_gene: TRBV7-8; j_gene: TRBJ1-3; abundance: -; d_gene: -; CDR3nt: TGTGCCAGCGGGAGCTCTGGAAACACCATATATTTT; CDR3aa: CASGSSGNTIYF
v_gene: TRBV28; j_gene: TRBJ2-3; abundance: -; d_gene: -; CDR3nt: TGTGCCAGCAGAATCCTCTTGGGGCCGCGGAGCACAGATACGCAGTATTTT; CDR3aa: CASRILLGPRSTDTQYF
v_gene: TRBV19; j_gene: TRBJ2-2; abundance: -; d_gene: TRBD2; CDR3nt: TGTGCCAGTAGTAGGGGGGGGATGAACACCGGGGAGCTGTTTTTT; CDR3aa: CASSRGGMNTGELFF
v_gene: TRBV5-1; j_gene: TRBJ2-1; abundance: -; d_gene: TRBD2; CDR3nt: TGCGCCAGCAGGGCTAGCGGTTTGGATGAGCAGTTCTTC; CDR3aa: CASRASGLDEQFF
v_gene: TRBV6-1; j_gene: TRBJ2-7; abundance: -; d_gene: TRBD1; CDR3nt: TGTGCCAGCATCCCGGGACAGTCCTACGAGCAGTACTTC; CDR3aa: CASIPGQSYEQYF
v_gene: TRBV2; j_gene: TRBJ2-7; abundance: -; d_gene: -; CDR3nt: TGTGCCAGCAGTCCACGACTACAGGGATACGAGCAGTACTTC; CDR3aa: CASSPRLQGYEQYF
v_gene: TRBV6-1; j_gene: TRBJ2-2; abundance: -; d_gene: TRBD2; CDR3nt: TGTGCCAGCAGGGCGGGACTAGCCTACACCGGGGAGCTGTTTTTT; CDR3aa: CASRAGLAYTGELFF
v_gene: TRBV2; j_gene: TRBJ1-2; abundance: few; d_gene: -; CDR3nt: TGTGCCAGCCTCCAGAATAACTATGGCTACACCTTC; CDR3aa: CASLQNNYGYTF
v_gene: TRBV18; j_gene: TRBJ1-1; abundance: -; d_gene: -; CDR3nt: TGTGCCAGCTCAGGCGACAGGCTAAACACTGAAGCTTTCTTT; CDR3aa: CASSGDRLNTEAFF
v_gene: TRBV7-9; j_gene: TRBJ2-5; abundance: -; d_gene: TRBD1; CDR3nt: TGTGCCAGCAGCGACCGCTTCCAGGGGGCAGGGGAGACCCAGTACTTC; CDR3aa: CASSDRFQGAGETQYF
v_gene: TRBV6-5; j_gene: TRBJ2-1; abundance: -; d_gene: TRBD1; CDR3nt: TGTGCCAGCAGCTCGACAGGGGGAAACTACAATGAGCAGTTCTTC; CDR3aa: CASSSTGGNYNEQFF
v_gene: TRBV4-1; j_gene: TRBJ2-2; abundance: few; d_gene: -; CDR3nt: TGCGCCAGCAGCCAAGGAGTCGGGGAGCTGTTTTTT; CDR3aa: CASSQGVGELFF
v_gene: TRBV9; j_gene: TRBJ2-1; abundance: -; d_gene: TRBD1; CDR3nt: TGTGCCAGCAGCGGCGGACAGGGTTGGGATGAGCAGTTCTTC; CDR3aa: CASSGGQGWDEQFF
v_gene: TRBV5-1; j_gene: TRBJ2-3; abundance: -; d_gene: -; CDR3nt: TGCGCCAGCAGCTTGCAAGATACGCAGTATTTT; CDR3aa: CASSLQDTQYF
v_gene: TRBV11-2; j_gene: TRBJ2-7; abundance: once; d_gene: TRBD1; CDR3nt: TGTGCCAGCAGCTTTTTGGGACAGGCTTCCTACGAGCAGTACTTC; CDR3aa: CASSFLGQASYEQYF
v_gene: TRBV5-6; j_gene: TRBJ2-7; abundance: -; d_gene: TRBD2; CDR3nt: TGTGCCAGCAGCTTCCGGCGGACTAGCGGGATCTACGAGCAGTACTTC; CDR3aa: CASSFRRTSGIYEQYF
v_gene: TRBV6-1; j_gene: TRBJ2-3; abundance: once; d_gene: TRBD1; CDR3nt: TGTGCCAGCAGTGAGCGCAGGGGGCAGGCAGATACGCAGTATTTT; CDR3aa: CASSERRGQADTQYF
v_gene: TRBV29-1; j_gene: TRBJ1-2; abundance: -; d_gene: -; CDR3nt: TGCAGCGTTGAACAGGGGCCTGGCTATGGCTACACCTTC; CDR3aa: CSVEQGPGYGYTF
v_gene: TRBV28; j_gene: TRBJ1-4; abundance: -; d_gene: TRBD1; CDR3nt: TGTGCCAGCAGTTTACGAGCAAGGGGGCGGATAACAACTAATGAAAAACTGTTTTTT; CDR3aa: CASSLRARGRITTNEKLFF
v_gene: TRBV10-1; j_gene: TRBJ1-1; abundance: -; d_gene: -; CDR3nt: TGCGCCAGCTCAAAGGGGGGGTATGCTGAAGCTTTCTTT; CDR3aa: CASSKGGYAEAFF